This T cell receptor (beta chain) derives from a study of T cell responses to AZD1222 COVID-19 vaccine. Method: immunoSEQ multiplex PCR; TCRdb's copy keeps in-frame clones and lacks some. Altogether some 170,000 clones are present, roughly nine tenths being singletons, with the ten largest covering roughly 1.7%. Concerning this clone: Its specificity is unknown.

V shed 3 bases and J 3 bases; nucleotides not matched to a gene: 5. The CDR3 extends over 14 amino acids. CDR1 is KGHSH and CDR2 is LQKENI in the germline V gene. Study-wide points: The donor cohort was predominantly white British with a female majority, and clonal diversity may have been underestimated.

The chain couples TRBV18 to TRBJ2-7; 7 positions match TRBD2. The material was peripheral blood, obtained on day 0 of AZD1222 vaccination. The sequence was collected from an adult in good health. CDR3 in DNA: TGTGCCAGCTCACCCTCTAGCGGACTCTACGAGCAGTACTTC. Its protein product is CASSPSSGLYEQYF.